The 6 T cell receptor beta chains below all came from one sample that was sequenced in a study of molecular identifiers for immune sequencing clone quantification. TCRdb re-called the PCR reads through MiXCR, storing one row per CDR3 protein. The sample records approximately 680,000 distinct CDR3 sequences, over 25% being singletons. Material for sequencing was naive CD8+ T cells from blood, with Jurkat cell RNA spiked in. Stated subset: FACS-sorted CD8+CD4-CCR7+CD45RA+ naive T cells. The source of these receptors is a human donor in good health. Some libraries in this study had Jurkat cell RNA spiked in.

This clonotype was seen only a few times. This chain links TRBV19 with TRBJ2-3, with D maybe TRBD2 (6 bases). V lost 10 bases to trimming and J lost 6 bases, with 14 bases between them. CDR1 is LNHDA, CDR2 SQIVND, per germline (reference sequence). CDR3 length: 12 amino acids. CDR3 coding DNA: TGTGCCACTGGGGGGTCTGGGGATACGCAGTATTTT. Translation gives CATGGSGDTQYF.

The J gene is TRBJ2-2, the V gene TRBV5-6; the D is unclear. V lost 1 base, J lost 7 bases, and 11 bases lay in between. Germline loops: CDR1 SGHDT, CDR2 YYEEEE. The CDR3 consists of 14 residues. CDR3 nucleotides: TGTGCCAGCAGCTTGTGGATCCTCAACGGGGAGCTGTTTTTT. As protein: CASSLWILNGELFF.

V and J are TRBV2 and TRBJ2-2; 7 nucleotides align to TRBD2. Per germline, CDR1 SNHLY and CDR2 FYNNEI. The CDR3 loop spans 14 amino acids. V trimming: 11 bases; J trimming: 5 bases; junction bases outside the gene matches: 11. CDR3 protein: CARTVGRETGELFF. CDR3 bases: TGTGCCCGAACCGTAGGGAGGGAAACCGGGGAGCTGTTTTTT.

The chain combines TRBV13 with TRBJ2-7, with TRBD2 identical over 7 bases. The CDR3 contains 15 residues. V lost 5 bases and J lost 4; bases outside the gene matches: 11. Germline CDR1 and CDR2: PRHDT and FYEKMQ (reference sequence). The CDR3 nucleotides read TGTGCCAGCAGCCCAAGGACTGGCGGGAGTTACGAGCAGTACTTC. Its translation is CASSPRTGGSYEQYF.

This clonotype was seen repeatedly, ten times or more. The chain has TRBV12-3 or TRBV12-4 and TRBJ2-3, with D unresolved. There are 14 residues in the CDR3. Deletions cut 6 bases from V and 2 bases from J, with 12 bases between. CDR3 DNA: TGTGCCAGCAGAAGCCCCGGGCCCACAGATACGCAGTATTTT. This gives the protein CASRSPGPTDTQYF.

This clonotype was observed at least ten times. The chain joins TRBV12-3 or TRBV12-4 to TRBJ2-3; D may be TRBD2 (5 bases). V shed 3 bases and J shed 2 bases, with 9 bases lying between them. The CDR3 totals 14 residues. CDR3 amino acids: CASSLRTYTDTQYF. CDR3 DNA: TGTGCCAGCAGTTTGAGGACTTACACAGATACGCAGTATTTT.